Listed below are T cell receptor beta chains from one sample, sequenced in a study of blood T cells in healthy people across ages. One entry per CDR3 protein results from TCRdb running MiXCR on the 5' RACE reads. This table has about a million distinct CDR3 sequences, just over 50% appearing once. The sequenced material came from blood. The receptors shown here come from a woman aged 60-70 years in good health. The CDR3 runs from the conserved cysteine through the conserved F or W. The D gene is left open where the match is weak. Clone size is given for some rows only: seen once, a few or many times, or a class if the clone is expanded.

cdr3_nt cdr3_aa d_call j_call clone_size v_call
TGTGCCAGCAGCGCAGGTGGGGCTATAGAGCAGTTCTTC CASSAGGAIEQFF . TRBJ2-1 few TRBV7-3
TGCGCCAGCAGCTTGGAGGGGGGACAAGATACGCAGTATTTT CASSLEGGQDTQYF . TRBJ2-3 . TRBV5-1
TGTGCCAGCAGTTTTGGTCAGGGTCTCACCGGGGAGCTGTTTTTT CASSFGQGLTGELFF . TRBJ2-2 . TRBV28
TGTGCCAGCAGTTTGGGGGCTGGCGGTTTCACAGATACGCAGTATTTT CASSLGAGGFTDTQYF . TRBJ2-3 . TRBV28
TGTGCCACCAGTGATCCACAGGGCGATGGGACTGAAGCTTTCTTT CATSDPQGDGTEAFF . TRBJ1-1 . TRBV24-1
TGTGCCAGCAGCCGACCCAGTGAGCAGTACTTC CASSRPSEQYF . TRBJ2-7 few TRBV5-6
TGTGCCAGCAGTCCTCAGTGGAATCAGCCCCAGCATTTT CASSPQWNQPQHF . TRBJ1-5 . TRBV6-5
TGTGCCAGCTCACGCTCGGGACAGGGAGAACTCGAGCAGTACTTC CASSRSGQGELEQYF TRBD1 TRBJ2-7 . TRBV18
TGTGCCACCAGCGGGCCCGGGCAGGCCACCTACGAGCAGTACTTC CATSGPGQATYEQYF . TRBJ2-7 . TRBV15
TGTGCCAGCAGCTTAGGAAATGTAGCGGGAGGACGTGATACGCAGTATTTT CASSLGNVAGGRDTQYF TRBD2 TRBJ2-3 few TRBV7-9
TGTGCCAGCAGCCTTGAGCGGGAGATCGGCGAGCAGTACTTC CASSLEREIGEQYF TRBD2 TRBJ2-7 . TRBV4-2
TGTGCCAGCAGTGAGATAGCGGGAGGAGGTACGCAGTATTTT CASSEIAGGGTQYF TRBD2 TRBJ2-3 once TRBV2
TGTGCCAGCAGTTTATCGGCGGCGGGAGGACAAGAGACCCAGTACTTC CASSLSAAGGQETQYF TRBD2 TRBJ2-5 once TRBV27
TGTGCCAGCGGAGACAGGGGCTCCTACGAGCAGTACTTC CASGDRGSYEQYF TRBD1 TRBJ2-7 . TRBV4-2
TGTGCCACCAGCAGAGATCTTTGGGACACTGAAGCTTTCTTT CATSRDLWDTEAFF . TRBJ1-1 . TRBV15
TGTGCCAGCAGCAACCGACAGGGCTTCTACACCTTC CASSNRQGFYTF TRBD1 TRBJ1-2 once TRBV3-1
TGTGCCACTCTGGATGATAGCGGGACTACGTCCTACAATGAGCAGTTCTTC CATLDDSGTTSYNEQFF TRBD2 TRBJ2-1 few TRBV25-1
TGTGCCAGCAGTTTGTCCAGGGGGGTAAATCAGCCCCAGCATTTT CASSLSRGVNQPQHF TRBD1 TRBJ1-5 . TRBV12-3/TRBV12-4
TGTGCCACCAGTGATTCCCAGTCTTTCGGGAGAAACACCGGGGAGCTGTTTTTT CATSDSQSFGRNTGELFF . TRBJ2-2 many TRBV24-1
TGCAGTGCTAGAGTAGTGACGACAGCGGGAGGGTCCTACGAGCAGTACTTC CSARVVTTAGGSYEQYF TRBD2 TRBJ2-7 . TRBV20-1
TGCGCCAGCAGCCAAGAAGGGGGACAGGGGACCCAGTACTTC CASSQEGGQGTQYF TRBD1 TRBJ2-5 . TRBV4-1
TGTGCCAGCAGCTTAGGTCCCTCAAACCCCCATGGCTACACCTTC CASSLGPSNPHGYTF . TRBJ1-2 few TRBV7-2
TGTGCCAGCAGTTTAGTGGGCCTAGTTGCGACCCAGTACTTC CASSLVGLVATQYF . TRBJ2-5 . TRBV12-3/TRBV12-4
TGCAGCGTTGTTGGGGTCCCGAGCTCCTACGAGCAGTACTTC CSVVGVPSSYEQYF . TRBJ2-7 . TRBV29-1
TGTGCCAGCAGCGTAGATAACAGTATGAACACTGAAGCTTTCTTT CASSVDNSMNTEAFF . TRBJ1-1 . TRBV9
TGTGCCAGCAGTTTAGTTGGCAGCTTCGACACTGAAGCTTTCTTT CASSLVGSFDTEAFF . TRBJ1-1 once TRBV27
TGCGCCAGCAGCCCCCTTCATACTAGCGGGAGGGGTGAGCAGTTCTTC CASSPLHTSGRGEQFF TRBD2 TRBJ2-1 . TRBV4-3
TGTGCCAGCAGCCTTGGGGGACAGTTTAATGAAAAACTGTTTTTT CASSLGGQFNEKLFF TRBD1 TRBJ1-4 . TRBV7-2
TGTGCCAGCAGTCGAGCTAGCGGGGGCCTCAATGAGCAGTTCTTC CASSRASGGLNEQFF TRBD2 TRBJ2-1 . TRBV7-2
TGTGCCAGCAGTGAAGCTGCGGGGGCATCCTACAATGAGCAGTTCTTC CASSEAAGASYNEQFF . TRBJ2-1 . TRBV6-1
TGTGCCAGCAGCCGCCTTCGTTTGAGCGTTTGGTCAGATACGCAGTATTTT CASSRLRLSVWSDTQYF . TRBJ2-3 . TRBV3-1
TGCAGCGTTGTGGCCTACAATGAGCAGTTCTTC CSVVAYNEQFF . TRBJ2-1 many TRBV29-1
TGCAGTGCCCCCCTCCTAGCGGCCACAGATACGCAGTATTTT CSAPLLAATDTQYF TRBD2 TRBJ2-3 . TRBV20-1
TGTGCCAGCAGCTTCGGAGTTAGCGGAGTCTACAATGAGCAGTTCTTC CASSFGVSGVYNEQFF . TRBJ2-1 . TRBV11-3
TGTGCCAGCAGCATAGGGGGGGTCACAGATACGCAGTATTTT CASSIGGVTDTQYF . TRBJ2-3 . TRBV7-2
TGCGCCAGCAGCTTTGAAGGGGGCGAGGTGAACACTGAAGCTTTCTTT CASSFEGGEVNTEAFF TRBD1 TRBJ1-1 . TRBV5-1
TGTGCCAGCAGAACGGACAGAAGCACAGATACGCAGTATTTT CASRTDRSTDTQYF . TRBJ2-3 few TRBV5-4
TGCAGTGCTAGCCCCCGGACTAGCGAGCAGTACTTC CSASPRTSEQYF TRBD2 TRBJ2-7 few TRBV20-1